This TCR beta chain was sequenced during a study of a mutant IDH1 vaccine in newly diagnosed glioma. In germline, CDR1 is GTSNPN, CDR2 SVGIG (reference sequence). The CDR3 extends over 11 amino acids. The V and J ends lost 0 bases and 9 bases respectively, with 6 bases between them. Time point reported: week 35, safety follow-up. Vaccination comprised doses that each held 300 ug of mutant IDH1 20-mer peptide, plus topical imiquimod. The repertoire was sequenced with immunoSEQ multiplex PCR; TCRdb's copy has only in-frame clones and lacks some. Found here are roughly 68,000 clones, around 74% of them singletons; the top ten hold about 4.9%. Notes on this clone: Its antigen is currently unknown.

The specimen comprised PBMCs, sampled from a glioma patient whose treatment included an IDH1 peptide vaccine. The chain joins TRBV30 to TRBJ2-1; D perhaps matches TRBD1 (5 bases). The TCR was taken from a man aged 45-65 years with glioma. CDR3 sequence: CAWSVRGEQFF. Written as DNA, the CDR3 is TGTGCCTGGAGTGTAAGGGGTGAGCAGTTCTTC. The complete variable domain, with remaining parts taken from reference TRBV30 and TRBJ2-1, reads SQTIHQWPATLVQPVGSPLSLECTVEGTSNPNLYWYRQAAGRGLQLLFYSVGIGQISSEVPQNLSASRPQDRQFILSSKKLLLSDSGFYLCAWSVRGEQFFGPGTRLTVL.